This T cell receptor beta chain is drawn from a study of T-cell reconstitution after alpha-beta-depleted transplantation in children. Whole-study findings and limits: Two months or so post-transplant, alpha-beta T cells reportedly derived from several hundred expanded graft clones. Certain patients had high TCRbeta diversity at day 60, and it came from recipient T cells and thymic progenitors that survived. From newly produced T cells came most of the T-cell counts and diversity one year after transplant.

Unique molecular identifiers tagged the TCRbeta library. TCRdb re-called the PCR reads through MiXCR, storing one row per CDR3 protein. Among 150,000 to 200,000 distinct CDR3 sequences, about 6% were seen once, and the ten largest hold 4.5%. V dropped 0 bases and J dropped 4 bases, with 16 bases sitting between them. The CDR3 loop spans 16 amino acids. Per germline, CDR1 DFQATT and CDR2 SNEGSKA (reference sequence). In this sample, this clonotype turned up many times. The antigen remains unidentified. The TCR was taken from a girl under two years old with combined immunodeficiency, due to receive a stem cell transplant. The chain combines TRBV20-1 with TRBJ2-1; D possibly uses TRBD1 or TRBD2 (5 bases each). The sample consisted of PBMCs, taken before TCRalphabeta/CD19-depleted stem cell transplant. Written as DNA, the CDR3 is TGCAGTGCTAGAGATTCAGGGACCGCAATTTACAATGAGCAGTTCTTC. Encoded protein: CSARDSGTAIYNEQFF.